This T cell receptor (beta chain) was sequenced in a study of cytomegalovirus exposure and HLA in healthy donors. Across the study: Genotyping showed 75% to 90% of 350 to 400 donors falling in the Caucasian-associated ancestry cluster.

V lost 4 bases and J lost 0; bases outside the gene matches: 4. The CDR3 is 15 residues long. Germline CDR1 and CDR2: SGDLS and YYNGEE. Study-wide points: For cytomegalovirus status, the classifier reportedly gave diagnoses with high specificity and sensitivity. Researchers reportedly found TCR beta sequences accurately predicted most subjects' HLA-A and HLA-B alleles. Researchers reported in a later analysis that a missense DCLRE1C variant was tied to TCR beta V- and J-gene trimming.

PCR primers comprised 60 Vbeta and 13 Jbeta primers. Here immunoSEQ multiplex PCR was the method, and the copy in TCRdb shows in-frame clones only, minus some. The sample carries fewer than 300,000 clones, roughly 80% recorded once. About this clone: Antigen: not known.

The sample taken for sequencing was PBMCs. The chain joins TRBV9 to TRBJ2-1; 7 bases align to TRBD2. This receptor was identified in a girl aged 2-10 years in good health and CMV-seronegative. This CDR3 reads CASSSTSISYNEQFF. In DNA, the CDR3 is TGTGCCAGCAGCTCGACTAGCATCTCCTACAATGAGCAGTTCTTC.